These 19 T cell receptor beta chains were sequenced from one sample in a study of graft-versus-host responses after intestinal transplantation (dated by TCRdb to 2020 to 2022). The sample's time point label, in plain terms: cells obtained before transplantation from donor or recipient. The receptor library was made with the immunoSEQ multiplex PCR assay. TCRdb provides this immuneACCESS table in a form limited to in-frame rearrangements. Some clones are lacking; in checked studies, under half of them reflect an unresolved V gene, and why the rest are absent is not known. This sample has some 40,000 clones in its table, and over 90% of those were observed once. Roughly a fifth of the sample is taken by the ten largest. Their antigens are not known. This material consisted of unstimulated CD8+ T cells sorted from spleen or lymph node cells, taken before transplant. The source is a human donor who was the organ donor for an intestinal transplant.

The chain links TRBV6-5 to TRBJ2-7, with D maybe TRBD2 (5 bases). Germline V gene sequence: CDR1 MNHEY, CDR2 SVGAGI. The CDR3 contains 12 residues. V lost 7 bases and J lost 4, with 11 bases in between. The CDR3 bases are TGTGCCAGCAACTCGGGGAATTACGAGCAGTACTTC. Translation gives CASNSGNYEQYF.

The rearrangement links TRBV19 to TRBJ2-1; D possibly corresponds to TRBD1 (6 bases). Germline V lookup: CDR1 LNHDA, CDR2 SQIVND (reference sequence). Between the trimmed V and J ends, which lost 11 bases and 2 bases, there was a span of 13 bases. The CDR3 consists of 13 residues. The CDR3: CASRKGAYNEQFF. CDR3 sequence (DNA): TGTGCCTCCCGTAAGGGGGCCTACAATGAGCAGTTCTTC.

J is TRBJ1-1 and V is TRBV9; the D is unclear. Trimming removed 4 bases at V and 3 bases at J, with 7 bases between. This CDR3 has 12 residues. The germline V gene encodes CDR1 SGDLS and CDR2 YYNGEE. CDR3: CASSLRDTEAFF. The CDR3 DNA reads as TGTGCCAGCAGCCTCCGGGACACTGAAGCTTTCTTT.

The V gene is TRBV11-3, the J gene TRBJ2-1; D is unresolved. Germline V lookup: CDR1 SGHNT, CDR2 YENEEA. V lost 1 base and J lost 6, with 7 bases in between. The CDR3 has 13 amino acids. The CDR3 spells CASSLAPGNEQFF. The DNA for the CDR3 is TGTGCCAGCAGCTTAGCTCCCGGCAATGAGCAGTTCTTC. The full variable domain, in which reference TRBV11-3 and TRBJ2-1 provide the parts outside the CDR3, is EAGVVQSPRYKIIEKKQPVAFWCNPISGHNTLYWYLQNLGQGPELLIRYENEEAVDDSQLPKDRFSAERLKGVDSTLKIQPAELGDSAVYLCASSLAPGNEQFFGPGTRLTVL.

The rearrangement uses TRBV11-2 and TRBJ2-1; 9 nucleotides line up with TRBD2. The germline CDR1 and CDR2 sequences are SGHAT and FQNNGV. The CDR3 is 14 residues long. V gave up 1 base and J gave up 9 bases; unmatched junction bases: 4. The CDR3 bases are TGTGCCAGCAGCTTAGCCGGGACTAGCAGTGAGCAGTTCTTC. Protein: CASSLAGTSSEQFF.

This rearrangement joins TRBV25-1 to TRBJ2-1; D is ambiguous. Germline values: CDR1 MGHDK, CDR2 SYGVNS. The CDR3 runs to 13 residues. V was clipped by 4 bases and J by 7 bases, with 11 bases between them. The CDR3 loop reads CASSAPARNEQFF. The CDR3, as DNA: TGTGCCAGCAGTGCCCCAGCCCGGAATGAGCAGTTCTTC.

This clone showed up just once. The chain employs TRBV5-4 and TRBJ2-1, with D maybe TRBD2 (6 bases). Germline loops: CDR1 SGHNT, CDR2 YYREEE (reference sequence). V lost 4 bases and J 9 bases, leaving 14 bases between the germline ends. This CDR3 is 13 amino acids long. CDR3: CASSLKRRGEQFF. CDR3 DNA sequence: TGTGCCAGCAGCCTCAAGCGGCGGGGTGAGCAGTTCTTC.

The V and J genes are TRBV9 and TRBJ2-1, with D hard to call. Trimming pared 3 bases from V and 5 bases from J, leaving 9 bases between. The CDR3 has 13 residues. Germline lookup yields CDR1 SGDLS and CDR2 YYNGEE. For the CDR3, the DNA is TGTGCCAGCAGCGCCCTAGAGAACAATGAGCAGTTCTTC. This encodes CASSALENNEQFF.

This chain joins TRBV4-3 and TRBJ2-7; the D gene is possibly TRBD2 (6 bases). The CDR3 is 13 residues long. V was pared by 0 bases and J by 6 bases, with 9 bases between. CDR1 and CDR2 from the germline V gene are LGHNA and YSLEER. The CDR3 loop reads CASSQDMGGEQYF. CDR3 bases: TGCGCCAGCAGCCAAGATATGGGGGGCGAGCAGTACTTC.

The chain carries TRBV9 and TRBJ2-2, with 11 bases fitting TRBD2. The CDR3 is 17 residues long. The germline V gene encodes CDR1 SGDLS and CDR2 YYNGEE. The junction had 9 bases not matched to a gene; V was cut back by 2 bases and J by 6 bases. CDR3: CASSVSRTSGRAGELFF. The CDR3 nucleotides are TGTGCCAGCAGCGTTTCGCGCACTAGCGGGAGAGCCGGGGAGCTGTTTTTT. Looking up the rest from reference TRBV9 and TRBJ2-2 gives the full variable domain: DSGVTQTPKHLITATGQRVTLRCSPRSGDLSVYWYQQSLDQGLQFLIQYYNGEERAKGNILERFSAQQFPDLHSELNLSSLELGDSALYFCASSVSRTSGRAGELFFGEGSRLTVL.

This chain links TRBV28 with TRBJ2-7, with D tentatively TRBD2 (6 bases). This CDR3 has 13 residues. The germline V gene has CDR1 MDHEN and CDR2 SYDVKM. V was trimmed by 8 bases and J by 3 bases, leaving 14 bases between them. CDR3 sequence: CASGIAELYEQYF. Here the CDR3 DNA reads TGTGCCAGCGGGATAGCGGAGCTCTACGAGCAGTACTTC.

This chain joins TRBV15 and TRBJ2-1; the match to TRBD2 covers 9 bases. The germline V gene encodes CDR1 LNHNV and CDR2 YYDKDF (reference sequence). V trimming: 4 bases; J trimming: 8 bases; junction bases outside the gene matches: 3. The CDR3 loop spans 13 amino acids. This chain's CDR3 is CATSTREGDEQFF. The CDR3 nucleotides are TGTGCCACCAGCACGCGGGAGGGCGATGAGCAGTTCTTC.

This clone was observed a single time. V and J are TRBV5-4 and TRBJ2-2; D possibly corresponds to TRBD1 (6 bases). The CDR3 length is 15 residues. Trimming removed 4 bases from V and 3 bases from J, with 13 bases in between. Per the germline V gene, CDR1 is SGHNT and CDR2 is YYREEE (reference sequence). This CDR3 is CASSLRGLHTGELFF. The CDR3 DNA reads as TGTGCCAGCAGCCTCAGGGGTTTGCACACCGGGGAGCTGTTTTTT. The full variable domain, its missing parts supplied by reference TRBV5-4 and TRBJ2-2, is ETGVTQSPTHLIKTRGQQVTLRCSSQSGHNTVSWYQQALGQGPQFIFQYYREEENGRGNFPPRFSGLQFPNYSSELNVNALELDDSALYLCASSLRGLHTGELFFGEGSRLTVL.

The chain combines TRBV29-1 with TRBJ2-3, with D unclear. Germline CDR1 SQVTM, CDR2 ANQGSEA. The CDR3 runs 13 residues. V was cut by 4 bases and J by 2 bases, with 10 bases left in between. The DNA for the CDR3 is TGCAGCGTTGTTGTAAGCTCCACAGATACGCAGTATTTT. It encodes CSVVVSSTDTQYF.

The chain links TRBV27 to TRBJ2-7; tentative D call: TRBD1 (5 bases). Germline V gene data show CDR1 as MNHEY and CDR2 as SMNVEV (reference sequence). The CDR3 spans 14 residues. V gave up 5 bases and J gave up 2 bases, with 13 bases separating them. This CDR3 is CASSPLGHPYEQYF. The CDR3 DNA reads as TGTGCCAGCAGTCCCCTCGGACACCCCTACGAGCAGTACTTC.

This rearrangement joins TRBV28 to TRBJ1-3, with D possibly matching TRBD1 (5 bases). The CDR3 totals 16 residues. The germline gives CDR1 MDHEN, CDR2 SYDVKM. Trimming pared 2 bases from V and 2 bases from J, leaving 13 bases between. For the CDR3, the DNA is TGTGCCAGCAGTTTAGCCCCGAGAGGGGCTGGAAACACCATATATTTT. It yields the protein CASSLAPRGAGNTIYF.

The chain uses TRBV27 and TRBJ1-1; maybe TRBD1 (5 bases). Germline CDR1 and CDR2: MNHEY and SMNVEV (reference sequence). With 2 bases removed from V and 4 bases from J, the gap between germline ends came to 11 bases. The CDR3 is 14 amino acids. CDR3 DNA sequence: TGTGCCAGCAGTTTAAGCAGGGCGGGCACTGAAGCTTTCTTT. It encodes CASSLSRAGTEAFF.

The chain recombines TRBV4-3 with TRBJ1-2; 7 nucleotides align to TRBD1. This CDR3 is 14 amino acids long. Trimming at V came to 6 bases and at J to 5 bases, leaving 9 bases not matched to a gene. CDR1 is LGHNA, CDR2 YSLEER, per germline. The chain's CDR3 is CASSYRGLGYGYTF. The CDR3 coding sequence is TGCGCCAGCAGTTACAGGGGTTTGGGGTATGGCTACACCTTC.

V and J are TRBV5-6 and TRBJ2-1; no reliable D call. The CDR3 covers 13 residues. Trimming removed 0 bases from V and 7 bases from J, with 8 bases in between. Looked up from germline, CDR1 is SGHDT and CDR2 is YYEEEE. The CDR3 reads CASSLGSENEQFF. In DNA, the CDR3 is TGTGCCAGCAGCTTGGGTTCAGAAAATGAGCAGTTCTTC.